These T cell receptor beta chains were read from a single sample in a study of T cell responses to AZD1222 COVID-19 vaccine. Sequencing was performed with immunoSEQ multiplex PCR; in TCRdb, only in-frame clones are kept and a portion is missing. Found here are about 160,000 clones, 70% to 90% of them singletons; the top ten hold 4% to 5.5%. This specimen consisted of peripheral blood, obtained 28 days after the second AZD1222 dose. These receptors were taken from an adult who received the AZD1222 COVID-19 vaccine. The CDR3 runs from the conserved cysteine through the conserved F or W.

>TRBV6-2/TRBV6-3|TRBJ1-5
CASSYSSNQPQHF
>TRBV12-2|TRBJ2-1
CASRLEHSGGRNEQFF
>TRBV4-2|TRBJ1-2
CASSQGEGLSSQYTF
>TRBV19|TRBJ2-7
CASSLYVGNYEQYF
>TRBV3-1/TRBV3-2|TRBJ1-2
CASSQGQGSYGYTF
>TRBV18|TRBJ2-6
CASLDSHSGANVLTF
>TRBV10-3|TRBJ1-2
CAISESGGIANYGYTF
>TRBV15|TRBJ1-1
CATSRVQGDTEAFF
>TRBV27|TRBJ2-6
CASSAPGGPLSGANVLTF
>TRBV7-3|TRBJ2-2
CASSFLSGAGELFF
>TRBV30|TRBJ2-1
CAWRGVENEQFF
>TRBV18|TRBJ1-3
CASSHDQTGSAGNTIYF
>TRBV3-1/TRBV3-2|TRBJ1-6
CASSLNTYNSPLHF
>TRBV27|TRBJ1-1
CASSFAAADEAFF
>TRBV18|TRBJ1-5
CASATTGGNQPQHF
>TRBV2|TRBJ1-5
CASSFTGSQPQHF
>TRBV19|TRBJ2-1
CASSMAGASYNEQFF
>TRBV3-1/TRBV3-2|TRBJ1-2
CASSLGGGGYTF
>TRBV29-1|TRBJ2-3
CSVGGGTTDTQYF
>TRBV5-6|TRBJ2-7
CASSLGQDSYEQYF
>TRBV11-2|TRBJ1-2
CASSLIGQGDFYGYTF
>TRBV28|TRBJ1-1
CASSLIGGIEAFF
>TRBV5-6|TRBJ1-1
CASSFGEPGAEAFF
>TRBV30|TRBJ1-1
CAWMGFTEAFF
>TRBV4-1|TRBJ1-5
CASSQDLNREGTQHF
>TRBV28|TRBJ1-6
CASSSTTGGNSPLHF
>TRBV10-3|TRBJ1-5
CAISESGAPQHF
>TRBV6-2/TRBV6-3|TRBJ2-1
CASSNTSGHPRGEQFF
>TRBV5-1|TRBJ2-3
CASSLDLGTDTQYF
>TRBV15|TRBJ1-2
CATSTRRDTANYGYTF
>TRBV19|TRBJ1-1
CASSPRGGTEAFF
>TRBV6-1|TRBJ1-1
CASSDVLGRGMNTEAFF